These T cell receptor beta chains were read from a single sample in a study of blood T cells in healthy people across ages. TCRdb processed the 5' RACE reads anew with MiXCR; each CDR3 protein has one entry. This table holds fewer than 1,000,000 distinct CDR3 sequences, 44% found once. The material sequenced was blood. These receptors were taken from a man in his 60s in good health. CDR3s include the opening cysteine and the closing phenylalanine or tryptophan. Each record gives: CDR3 protein, CDR3 DNA, V gene, J gene, clone size, D gene. A D gene is named only where the DNA matches it firmly. Size is stated for part of the rows, as once, few or many counts, or as a class when the clone is expanded.

cdr3_aa: CASSHRDSYEEYF; cdr3_nt: TGTGCCAGCAGTCACCGGGACAGCTACGAGGAGTACTTC; v_call: TRBV28; j_call: TRBJ2-7; clone_size: few; d_call: TRBD1
cdr3_aa: CSGRVSDYGYTF; cdr3_nt: TGCAGCGGCAGGGTCTCCGACTATGGCTACACCTTC; v_call: TRBV29-1; j_call: TRBJ1-2; clone_size: .; d_call: .
cdr3_aa: CASSSPTGTFFNEQFF; cdr3_nt: TGTGCCAGCAGCTCCCCGACAGGGACGTTTTTTAATGAGCAGTTCTTC; v_call: TRBV7-3; j_call: TRBJ2-1; clone_size: .; d_call: TRBD1
cdr3_aa: CATSDLKQGNEQFF; cdr3_nt: TGTGCCACCAGTGATCTAAAACAGGGGAATGAGCAGTTCTTC; v_call: TRBV24-1; j_call: TRBJ2-1; clone_size: .; d_call: TRBD1
cdr3_aa: CASSRTENYGYTF; cdr3_nt: TGTGCCAGCAGCAGGACAGAGAACTATGGCTACACCTTC; v_call: TRBV7-9; j_call: TRBJ1-2; clone_size: many; d_call: .
cdr3_aa: CSASNPRQFTDEKTQYF; cdr3_nt: TGCAGTGCTAGTAACCCCCGACAGTTCACCGACGAAAAGACCCAGTACTTC; v_call: TRBV20-1; j_call: TRBJ2-5; clone_size: few; d_call: .
cdr3_aa: CASSPTVGSEQFF; cdr3_nt: TGTGCCAGTAGTCCTACCGTTGGATCTGAGCAGTTCTTC; v_call: TRBV12-3/TRBV12-4; j_call: TRBJ2-1; clone_size: .; d_call: .
cdr3_aa: CASTSGGRSTDTQYF; cdr3_nt: TGCGCCAGCACCTCTGGGGGCAGAAGCACAGATACGCAGTATTTT; v_call: TRBV10-2; j_call: TRBJ2-3; clone_size: .; d_call: .
cdr3_aa: CASKNRKTGPRNTGELFF; cdr3_nt: TGCGCCAGCAAAAATAGGAAGACAGGGCCTAGGAACACCGGGGAGCTGTTTTTT; v_call: TRBV10-2; j_call: TRBJ2-2; clone_size: .; d_call: TRBD1
cdr3_aa: CASSQVGQGSEQYF; cdr3_nt: TGCGCCAGCAGCCAAGTAGGACAGGGTAGCGAGCAGTACTTC; v_call: TRBV4-1; j_call: TRBJ2-7; clone_size: .; d_call: TRBD1
cdr3_aa: CASSLGGFYNEQYF; cdr3_nt: TGTGCCAGCAGCTTGGGTGGGTTTTACAATGAGCAGTACTTC; v_call: TRBV7-2; j_call: TRBJ2-7; clone_size: .; d_call: .
cdr3_aa: CASSQDRFPGANVLTF; cdr3_nt: TGCGCCAGCAGCCAAGATCGATTCCCTGGGGCCAACGTCCTGACTTTC; v_call: TRBV4-3; j_call: TRBJ2-6; clone_size: .; d_call: .